This T cell receptor (beta chain) was recorded in a study of shared clonotypes between healthy human individuals. As regards this clone: What it binds is unknown.

This CDR3 region has 15 residues. V shed 0 bases, J shed 7 bases, and the junction held 7 bases outside the gene matches. Germline assignment: CDR1 SGDLS and CDR2 YYNGEE. Study results and caveats: With few donors, the genetic and exposure-history diversity represented was limited. The sharing of around 5% of naive CD4 clonotypes was seen across a handful of donors.

Sequencing was performed with immunoSEQ multiplex PCR; in TCRdb, only in-frame clones are kept and a portion is missing. The data contain millions of clones, more than 85% of them seen just once; the ten biggest clones take up roughly 1.7%. Terminally differentiated effector memory CD45RA+ cells were excluded from the naive CD8 cells, which were CD45RO-negative and positively selected for CCR7. Every one of the donors was a Caucasian adult that lived in Nashville, Tennessee. The source is a man between 18 and 29 years old in good health. Some clones in this sample may be carry-over from other donors' samples. This rearrangement joins TRBV9 to TRBJ2-7, with TRBD1 identical over 10 bases. Sequencing was carried out using naive CD8+ T cells from PBMCs. The CDR3 DNA sequence: TGTGCCAGCAGCGTAGCCTCCGGGACAGGGGAAGAGCAGTACTTC. As protein: CASSVASGTGEEQYF.